The 21 T cell receptor beta chains presented below share a single source sample, sequenced in a study of blood T cell repertoires in COVID-19. Data came from immunoSEQ multiplex PCR; TCRdb stores just in-frame clones and leaves some out. The data show about 92,000 clones, around three quarters seen once. Sequenced material: peripheral blood. These receptors were obtained from a man in his fifties who had recovered from COVID-19.

This chain connects TRBV27 to TRBJ2-1; TRBD2 matches 7 bases. The CDR3 contains 14 residues. Germline loops: CDR1 MNHEY, CDR2 SMNVEV (reference sequence). V was clipped by 2 bases and J by 9 bases; unmatched bases: 7. The CDR3 nucleotides are TGTGCCAGCAGTTTAAGTGGGAGGGCCATTGAGCAGTTCTTC. Translated: CASSLSGRAIEQFF.

The chain uses TRBV2 and TRBJ1-2; the D gene is possibly TRBD1 (6 bases). V was cut by 6 bases and J by 1 base, with 9 bases left in between. CDR1 is SNHLY, CDR2 FYNNEI, per germline. The CDR3 spans 13 residues. The CDR3 region is CASRDSFNYGYTF. CDR3 bases: TGTGCCAGCAGGGACAGCTTTAACTATGGCTACACCTTC.

This clone appeared a few times. The CDR3: CASGPGQTNQPQHF. In DNA, the CDR3 is TGTGCCAGCGGCCCCGGACAGACAAATCAGCCCCAGCATTTT. The V and J genes are TRBV2 and TRBJ1-5; D possibly corresponds to TRBD1 (6 bases). The CDR3 covers 14 residues. CDR1 is SNHLY, CDR2 FYNNEI, per germline. V lost 8 bases and J lost 4, with 15 bases in between.

V and J are TRBV18 and TRBJ1-6; D call uncertain. Germline CDR1 and CDR2: KGHSH and LQKENI. V lost 3 bases and J 4 bases, leaving 7 bases between the germline ends. The CDR3 contains 14 residues. CDR3 in amino acids: CASSPGDYNSPLHF. For the CDR3, the DNA is TGTGCCAGCTCACCCGGAGATTATAATTCACCCCTCCACTTT. Full variable domain (remainder filled in from reference TRBV18 and TRBJ1-6): NAGVMQNPRHLVRRRGQEARLRCSPMKGHSHVYWYRQLPEEGLKFMVYLQKENIIDESGMPKERFSAEFPKEGPSILRIQQVVRGDSAAYFCASSPGDYNSPLHFGNGTRLTVT.

The V call is TRBV25-1, the J call TRBJ1-4; TRBD1 might be the D (6 bases). Trimming removed 2 bases at V and 7 bases at J, with 17 bases between. The CDR3 is 16 residues long. Looked up from germline, CDR1 is MGHDK and CDR2 is SYGVNS. DNA of the CDR3: TGTGCCAGCAGTGAACAGGGACAAGGGATCAGTGAAAAACTGTTTTTT. This encodes CASSEQGQGISEKLFF.

The genes are TRBV11-2 and TRBJ2-1, with 9 bases fitting TRBD1. The trim removed 0 bases at V and 11 bases at J, leaving 8 bases unmatched. This CDR3 contains 15 residues. Germline-derived CDR1 and CDR2 are SGHAT and FQNNGV. The CDR3: CASSLDPGTGNQQFF. Written as DNA, the CDR3 is TGTGCCAGCAGCTTAGATCCAGGGACAGGGAATCAGCAGTTCTTC. Filled out from reference TRBV11-2 and TRBJ2-1, the complete variable domain reads EAGVAQSPRYKIIEKRQSVAFWCNPISGHATLYWYQQILGQGPKLLIQFQNNGVVDDSQLPKDRFSAERLKGVDSTLKIQPAKLEDSAVYLCASSLDPGTGNQQFFGPGTRLTVL.

V and J are TRBV4-2 and TRBJ2-7; D is perhaps TRBD2 (7 bases). Germline-derived CDR1 and CDR2 are LGHNA and YNFKEQ. The germline V and J ends were trimmed by 0 bases and 6 bases, with 15 bases remaining between them. CDR3 size: 15 residues. This chain's CDR3 is CASSQEIRGAGEQYF. DNA of the CDR3: TGTGCCAGCAGCCAAGAAATACGGGGGGCAGGCGAGCAGTACTTC.

This chain uses TRBV7-3 with TRBJ2-1; TRBD2 is a possible D gene (5 bases). The CDR3 has 17 residues. The V gene's germline CDR1 is SGHTA and CDR2 FQGTGA. V was clipped by 2 bases and J by 0 bases, with 14 bases between them. The CDR3 protein is CASSLFQADLSYNEQFF. CDR3 coding DNA: TGTGCCAGCAGCTTATTCCAAGCGGACCTCTCCTACAATGAGCAGTTCTTC.

This clone was counted a few times. The chain joins TRBV3-1 (or the pseudogene TRBV3-2) to TRBJ2-7; 9 positions match TRBD1. Germline trimming cut 2 bases from V and 7 bases from J; bases unmatched to any gene: 3. The CDR3 length is 13 residues. Germline CDR1 and CDR2: LGHDT and YNNKEL (reference sequence). CDR3 bases: TGTGCCAGCAGCCAAAAGGGGACAGGGGAGCAGTACTTC. It specifies CASSQKGTGEQYF.

This chain connects TRBV28 to TRBJ2-7, with a weak D call TRBD1 (5 bases). CDR3 length: 14 amino acids. CDR1 MDHEN and CDR2 SYDVKM come from the germline V gene. V lost 3 bases and J 2 bases, leaving 11 bases between the germline ends. Here the CDR3 reads CASSFKGRPYEQYF. CDR3 in DNA: TGTGCCAGCAGTTTTAAGGGGCGCCCCTACGAGCAGTACTTC. Full variable domain (rest looked up from reference TRBV28 and TRBJ2-7): DVKVTQSSRYLVKRTGEKVFLECVQDMDHENMFWYRQDPGLGLRLIYFSYDVKMKEKGDIPEGYSVSREKKERFSLILESASTNQTSMYLCASSFKGRPYEQYFGPGTRLTVT.

The V call is TRBV5-1, the J call TRBJ2-3, with D maybe TRBD1 (5 bases). Trimming took off 0 bases at V and 3 bases at J, with 11 bases between the two ends. This CDR3 is 15 amino acids long. Looked up from germline, CDR1 is SGHRS and CDR2 is YFSETQ. The CDR3 reads CASSLAAGLTDTQYF. Here the CDR3 DNA reads TGCGCCAGCAGCTTGGCCGCAGGGTTGACAGATACGCAGTATTTT.

V and J are TRBV10-1 and TRBJ1-1, with D tentatively TRBD1 (6 bases). The V and J ends lost 0 bases and 9 bases respectively, with 17 bases between them. The germline CDR1 and CDR2 sequences are WNHNN and SYGVQD (reference sequence). The CDR3 has 15 amino acids. As DNA, the CDR3 is TGCGCCAGCAGTGAGTCGACAGGTACTTTGATTAAAGCTTTCTTT. Protein: CASSESTGTLIKAFF.

The V gene is TRBV5-4, the J gene TRBJ2-5, with TRBD2 as a possible D gene (7 bases). The CDR3 length is 15 residues. In germline, CDR1 is SGHNT, CDR2 YYREEE (reference sequence). V was shortened by 5 bases and J by 4 bases, with 18 bases between the two germline ends. Here the CDR3 DNA reads TGTGCCAGCAGGGGGGGGCCGGACTCCGGAGAGACCCAGTACTTC. Translation: CASRGGPDSGETQYF.

The chain recombines TRBV30 with TRBJ1-2, with D possibly TRBD1 on 6 matching bases. The length of the CDR3 is 15 residues. Trimming pared 3 bases from V and 7 bases from J, leaving 21 bases between. Germline-derived CDR1 and CDR2 are GTSNPN and SVGIG (reference sequence). As DNA, the CDR3 is TGTGCCTGGAGAGGCAATACAGGGCGCTCTGGTGGCTACACCTTC. This encodes CAWRGNTGRSGGYTF.

The chain links TRBV6-2 or TRBV6-3 to TRBJ2-1; 7 bases agree with TRBD2. V was clipped by 4 bases and J by 12 bases; unmatched bases: 15. Germline V gives CDR1 MNHEY, CDR2 SVGEGT. This CDR3 is built from 15 residues. Written as DNA, the CDR3 is TGTGCCAGCAGTTGGGGGACGGCGGGAGTGGTTGCGCAGTTCTTC. Translating gives CASSWGTAGVVAQFF.

The rearrangement uses TRBV7-2 and TRBJ1-2, with TRBD1 matching over 7 bases. The CDR3 sequence is 15 residues long. Germline CDR1 reads SGHTA; CDR2 reads FQGNSA. Losses at the gene ends were 5 bases for V and 2 bases for J; bases not matched to a gene: 8. The CDR3 bases are TGTGCCAGCAGCCTTCCGGGACAGAAAAACTATGGCTACACCTTC. This translates into CASSLPGQKNYGYTF.

The chain carries TRBV5-5 and TRBJ2-7, with TRBD1 matching over 8 bases. V lost 3 bases and J lost 7; bases outside the gene matches: 15. Germline assignment: CDR1 SGHKS and CDR2 YYEKEE (reference sequence). The CDR3 is 16 residues long. This CDR3 is CASSSRQGKGGREQYF. In nucleotides, the CDR3 is TGTGCCAGCAGCTCTCGACAGGGGAAGGGGGGACGGGAGCAGTACTTC.

As regards this clone: One end of the junction does not line up with germline, which may come from a read error. The genes are TRBV4-1 and TRBJ2-5, with D unclear. CDR1 and CDR2 (germline): MGHRA, YSYEKL. The CDR3 has 15 amino acids. CDR3 amino acids: CASSKDLLYQETQYF. CDR3 DNA sequence: TGCGCCAGCAGCAAAGACCTTTTGTACCAAGAGACCCAGTACTTC.

The rearrangement uses TRBV9 and TRBJ1-1; TRBD1 aligns across 7 bases. Looked up from germline, CDR1 is SGDLS and CDR2 is YYNGEE. The CDR3 loop spans 19 amino acids. V lost 4 bases to trimming and J lost 2 bases; unmatched junction nucleotides: 20. The CDR3 coding sequence is TGTGCCAGCAGCCAAGGAAGGGGGCGAGGGTCCGTTGGAAACACTGAAGCTTTCTTT. It codes for CASSQGRGRGSVGNTEAFF. Filled out from reference TRBV9 and TRBJ1-1, the complete variable domain reads DSGVTQTPKHLITATGQRVTLRCSPRSGDLSVYWYQQSLDQGLQFLIQYYNGEERAKGNILERFSAQQFPDLHSELNLSSLELGDSALYFCASSQGRGRGSVGNTEAFFGQGTRLTVV.

J is TRBJ2-3 and V is TRBV3-1 (or the pseudogene TRBV3-2); 11 bases are shared with TRBD2. Germline V gene sequence: CDR1 LGHDT, CDR2 YNNKEL (reference sequence). The V and J ends lost 4 bases and 3 bases, in that order; junction bases with no gene match: 6. CDR3 length: 16 amino acids. The CDR3 nucleotides read TGTGCCAGCAGCCGCTCTGGACTAGCGGGTACAGATACGCAGTATTTT. Its protein is CASSRSGLAGTDTQYF.

The genes are TRBV5-4 and TRBJ2-7, with 9 bases that match TRBD2. CDR3 length: 15 residues. CDR1 and CDR2 from the germline V gene are SGHNT and YYREEE (reference sequence). With V trimmed by 4 bases and J by 4 bases, 9 bases remained unmatched. As DNA, the CDR3 is TGTGCCAGCAGCCAGGCAGGAGCGGGAGGTTACGAGCAGTACTTC. Translated: CASSQAGAGGYEQYF.